Following are 26 T cell receptor beta chains from one sample sequenced in a study of control samples from healthy donors and cancer patients. Profiling relied on immunoSEQ multiplex PCR, and the TCRdb table lists in-frame clones only, not all of them. The sample consists of around 120,000 clones, approximately 90% of them appearing once. Source material: blood. The source is a young woman in good health.

The V and J genes are TRBV2 and TRBJ2-7; the match to TRBD1 covers 7 bases. V lost 4 bases, J lost 11 bases, and 5 bases stayed unmatched. Looked up from germline, CDR1 is SNHLY and CDR2 is FYNNEI. The CDR3 is made up of 11 amino acids. The CDR3: CASSGVGGEYF. The CDR3 coding sequence is TGTGCCAGCAGTGGAGTAGGGGGCGAGTACTTC.

V is TRBV28 and J is TRBJ1-5; the D gene is possibly TRBD1 (6 bases). The V gene's germline CDR1 is MDHEN and CDR2 SYDVKM. The V end lost 1 base, the J end lost 7 bases, and 14 bases lay between the germline ends. This CDR3 comprises 15 residues. The DNA for the CDR3 is TGTGCCAGCAGTTTATACAGGGACGAGGAGCAGCCCCAGCATTTT. This sequence encodes CASSLYRDEEQPQHF.

The chain employs TRBV5-4 and TRBJ2-1; 9 bases align to TRBD1. J gave up 6 bases and V 0 bases, and 7 bases lay outside the gene matches. Per the germline V gene, CDR1 is SGHNT and CDR2 is YYREEE (reference sequence). This CDR3 is 16 amino acids long. CDR3 DNA: TGTGCCAGCAGCTTGGGGACAGGGGAGAGCGGCAATGAGCAGTTCTTC. It encodes CASSLGTGESGNEQFF.

The V call is TRBV7-9, the J call TRBJ2-1; D may be TRBD1 (6 bases). CDR1 SEHNR and CDR2 FQNEAQ come from the germline V gene (reference sequence). This CDR3 is 15 amino acids long. V lost 5 bases and J lost 7, with 18 bases in between. CDR3 in DNA: TGTGCCAGCAGCGCCATACAGGGTACAATAAATGAGCAGTTCTTC. Its translation: CASSAIQGTINEQFF.

The chain employs TRBV23-1 and TRBJ2-3; TRBD2 matches at 8 bases. TRBV23-1 is flagged as an ORF with uncertain function. The CDR3 contains 16 residues. V gave up 4 bases and J gave up 2 bases; unmatched junction bases: 8. CDR3 region: CASSRLLAGTTDTQYF. In DNA, the CDR3 is TGCGCCAGCAGTCGATTATTAGCGGGGACCACAGATACGCAGTATTTT.

This chain connects TRBV18 to TRBJ2-1; D possibly matches TRBD1 or TRBD2 (5 bases each). This CDR3 is built from 14 residues. Trimming left V 5 bases short and J 0 bases short, with 8 bases between. Germline V gene data show CDR1 as KGHSH and CDR2 as LQKENI. CDR3 sequence (DNA): TGTGCCAGCTCATCTGGGACCTCCTACAATGAGCAGTTCTTC. Its protein is CASSSGTSYNEQFF.

The chain links TRBV7-6 to TRBJ2-2, with a weak D call TRBD2 (5 bases). This CDR3 has 13 residues. The V and J ends lost 0 bases and 6 bases respectively, with 5 bases between them. CDR1 SGHVS and CDR2 FNYEAQ come from the germline V gene. CDR3 bases: TGTGCCAGCAGCTTAGCGCGGGCCGGGGAGCTGTTTTTT. Its protein product is CASSLARAGELFF. Full variable domain (outside the CDR3, taken from reference TRBV7-6 and TRBJ2-2): GAGVSQSPRYKVTKRGQDVALRCDPISGHVSLYWYRQALGQGPEFLTYFNYEAQQDKSGLPNDRFSAERPEGSISTLTIQRTEQRDSAMYRCASSLARAGELFFGEGSRLTVL.

The V call is TRBV10-1, the J call TRBJ2-3; TRBD1 aligns across 8 bases. The CDR3 loop spans 15 amino acids. The V gene's germline CDR1 is WNHNN and CDR2 SYGVQD (reference sequence). Trimming at V came to 6 bases and at J to 2 bases, leaving 7 bases not matched to a gene. The CDR3 DNA reads as TGCGCCAGCAGGGGGGACAGGATGACCACAGATACGCAGTATTTT. As protein: CASRGDRMTTDTQYF.

The CDR3 nucleotides are TGTGCCAGCAGTTCCCGGACAGGGGTTTGGAAAGCTGAAGCTTTCTTT. Translation: CASSSRTGVWKAEAFF. This chain connects TRBV28 to TRBJ1-1; 9 bases map to TRBD1. Germline V lookup: CDR1 MDHEN, CDR2 SYDVKM. Trimming cost V 4 bases and J 6 bases; bases outside gene matches: 12. This CDR3 is built from 16 residues.

The chain uses TRBV5-4 and TRBJ2-7, with TRBD2 as a possible D gene (6 bases). Germline loops: CDR1 SGHNT, CDR2 YYREEE (reference sequence). There are 14 residues in the CDR3. Deletions cut 5 bases from V and 2 bases from J, with 14 bases between. The CDR3 coding sequence is TGTGCCAGCAGTCCCGCAGGCGGGACCTACGAGCAGTACTTC. Translation gives CASSPAGGTYEQYF.

Only a few counts were recorded for this clone. V gene TRBV6-5 combines with J gene TRBJ1-5; unclear D gene. With 6 bases removed from V and 5 bases from J, the gap between germline ends came to 14 bases. The CDR3 is 14 residues long. The germline CDR1 and CDR2 sequences are MNHEY and SVGAGI. CDR3 amino acids: CASSADWSDQPQHF. The CDR3 DNA reads TGTGCCAGCAGCGCCGATTGGTCGGATCAGCCCCAGCATTTT.

The rearrangement links TRBV28 to TRBJ1-1; D not certain. The CDR3 length is 13 residues. Germline V gene data show CDR1 as MDHEN and CDR2 as SYDVKM. Trimming pared 1 base from V and 5 bases from J, leaving 8 bases between. The CDR3 DNA is TGTGCCAGCAGTTTATCAGGCAGGACTGAAGCTTTCTTT. As protein: CASSLSGRTEAFF.

The rearrangement uses TRBV24-1 and TRBJ2-2; the match to TRBD1 covers 8 bases. The J segment lost 5 bases and the V segment lost 3 bases, leaving 7 bases of the junction unmatched. The V gene's germline CDR1 is KGHDR and CDR2 SFDVKD. CDR3 length equals 16 residues. The CDR3: CATSDSGRGQTGELFF. CDR3 nucleotides: TGTGCCACCAGTGATAGCGGCAGGGGGCAGACCGGGGAGCTGTTTTTT.

The rearrangement joins TRBV28 to TRBJ1-3; weak D call: TRBD1 (5 bases). The CDR3 extends over 15 amino acids. The V gene's germline CDR1 is MDHEN and CDR2 SYDVKM. Trimming took 5 bases from V and 7 from J, leaving 18 bases between them. CDR3 region: CASSGPPGRGNTIYF. The CDR3, as DNA: TGTGCCAGCAGTGGGCCCCCAGGGCGCGGGAACACCATATATTTT.

CDR3 in DNA: TGTGCCAGCAGCTTAGTAGTCCCAGACCGAATGAACACTGAAGCTTTCTTT. This sequence encodes CASSLVVPDRMNTEAFF. The chain uses TRBV11-2 and TRBJ1-1; D is ambiguous. Per the germline V gene, CDR1 is SGHAT and CDR2 is FQNNGV. Between the trimmed V and J ends, which lost 1 base and 0 bases, there was a span of 15 bases. This CDR3 has 17 amino acids.

The rearrangement joins TRBV7-9 to TRBJ1-1; D gene ambiguous. Per the germline V gene, CDR1 is SEHNR and CDR2 is FQNEAQ (reference sequence). The CDR3 covers 14 residues. The V end lost 1 base, the J end lost 2 bases, and 8 bases lay between the germline ends. DNA of the CDR3: TGTGCCAGCAGCTTAGAGGCTTTAAACACTGAAGCTTTCTTT. It is translated as CASSLEALNTEAFF.

The chain employs TRBV13 and TRBJ2-7; TRBD2 matches 8 bases. CDR1 is PRHDT, CDR2 FYEKMQ, per germline (reference sequence). The J segment lost 5 bases and the V segment lost 1 base, leaving 7 bases of the junction unmatched. CDR3 size: 15 residues. CDR3 DNA: TGTGCCAGCAGCTTAGAGACTAGCGCGAGGAACGAGCAGTACTTC. Residues: CASSLETSARNEQYF.

This chain connects TRBV5-8 to TRBJ2-5; D might be TRBD2 (6 bases). This CDR3 spans 16 amino acids. V lost 4 bases and J 5 bases, leaving 21 bases between the germline ends. From germline, CDR1 is SGHTS and CDR2 YDEGEE. The CDR3 sequence is CASSVSGLPEEETQYF. For the CDR3, the DNA is TGTGCCAGCAGCGTATCGGGACTTCCCGAGGAGGAGACCCAGTACTTC.

The CDR3 loop reads CASSFAGNYEQYF. CDR3 coding DNA: TGTGCCAGCAGCTTCGCGGGTAACTACGAGCAGTACTTC. V is TRBV7-2 and J is TRBJ2-7; tentatively, D is TRBD2 (5 bases). In germline, CDR1 is SGHTA, CDR2 FQGNSA. The ends were cut back, 3 bases at V and 3 bases at J, with 9 bases in the middle. This CDR3 comprises 13 residues. Full variable domain (outside the CDR3, taken from reference TRBV7-2 and TRBJ2-7): GAGVSQSPSNKVTEKGKDVELRCDPISGHTALYWYRQSLGQGLEFLIYFQGNSAPDKSGLPSDRFSAERTGGSVSTLTIQRTQQEDSAVYLCASSFAGNYEQYFGPGTRLTVT.

V and J are TRBV18 and TRBJ1-3; D gene ambiguous. CDR3 length: 16 residues. Germline CDR1 KGHSH, CDR2 LQKENI. Between the trimmed V and J ends, which lost 0 bases and 0 bases, there was a span of 9 bases. Written as DNA, the CDR3 is TGTGCCAGCTCACCACCGGGCACAATCTCTGGAAACACCATATATTTT. Translated, it gives CASSPPGTISGNTIYF. Supplemented by reference TRBV18 and TRBJ1-3, the full variable domain reads NAGVMQNPRHLVRRRGQEARLRCSPMKGHSHVYWYRQLPEEGLKFMVYLQKENIIDESGMPKERFSAEFPKEGPSILRIQQVVRGDSAAYFCASSPPGTISGNTIYFGEGSWLTVV.

The V and J genes are TRBV2 and TRBJ2-7; weak D call: TRBD1 (5 bases). The germline gives CDR1 SNHLY, CDR2 FYNNEI. V was shortened by 6 bases and J by 2 bases, with 11 bases between the two germline ends. This CDR3 contains 13 residues. DNA for the CDR3: TGTGCCAGCAGCGGCGACAGAGCCTACGAGCAGTACTTC. It is translated as CASSGDRAYEQYF.

This clone was seen more than once but under ten times. The V and J genes are TRBV7-2 and TRBJ1-2; TRBD1 aligns across 9 bases. The germline V gene encodes CDR1 SGHTA and CDR2 FQGNSA. V shed 5 bases, J shed 8 bases, and the junction held 9 bases outside the gene matches. This CDR3 comprises 14 residues. The CDR3 here is CASSVRDRETGYTF. CDR3 in DNA: TGTGCCAGCAGCGTCCGGGACAGGGAGACGGGCTACACCTTC.

The chain uses TRBV7-2 and TRBJ2-3, with D hard to call. The germline CDR1 and CDR2 sequences are SGHTA and FQGNSA. Trimming pared 5 bases from V and 3 bases from J, leaving 12 bases between. The CDR3 runs 14 residues. The CDR3 here is CASSQQRKTDTQYF. The CDR3 DNA sequence: TGTGCCAGCAGCCAGCAAAGAAAGACAGATACGCAGTATTTT.

The chain links TRBV27 to TRBJ1-2, with D possibly TRBD1 on 5 matching bases. The CDR3 sequence is 9 residues long. Germline V CDR1 and CDR2: MNHEY, SMNVEV (reference sequence). CDR3 protein: CGDWGEHTF. The CDR3 DNA follows: TGTGGAGATTGGGGGGAGCACACCTTC.

The chain recombines TRBV7-7 with TRBJ2-1, with D possibly TRBD1 on 6 matching bases. The V gene's germline CDR1 is SSHAT and CDR2 FNYEAQ (reference sequence). The length of the CDR3 is 18 residues. Trimming took 5 bases from V and 2 from J, leaving 22 bases between them. In DNA, the CDR3 is TGTGCCAGCAGCATCTGCTGTGGACAGCCTCGGCCCTACAATGAGCAGTTCTTC. As protein: CASSICCGQPRPYNEQFF.

J is TRBJ2-3 and V is TRBV7-2; TRBD2 is a possible D gene (6 bases). The V end lost 2 bases, the J end lost 0 bases, and 12 bases lay between the germline ends. The CDR3 consists of 16 residues. Germline CDR1 reads SGHTA; CDR2 reads FQGNSA. The CDR3 DNA reads as TGTGCCAGCAGCTTATGGGACTCCCCTAGCACAGATACGCAGTATTTT. Translating gives CASSLWDSPSTDTQYF.